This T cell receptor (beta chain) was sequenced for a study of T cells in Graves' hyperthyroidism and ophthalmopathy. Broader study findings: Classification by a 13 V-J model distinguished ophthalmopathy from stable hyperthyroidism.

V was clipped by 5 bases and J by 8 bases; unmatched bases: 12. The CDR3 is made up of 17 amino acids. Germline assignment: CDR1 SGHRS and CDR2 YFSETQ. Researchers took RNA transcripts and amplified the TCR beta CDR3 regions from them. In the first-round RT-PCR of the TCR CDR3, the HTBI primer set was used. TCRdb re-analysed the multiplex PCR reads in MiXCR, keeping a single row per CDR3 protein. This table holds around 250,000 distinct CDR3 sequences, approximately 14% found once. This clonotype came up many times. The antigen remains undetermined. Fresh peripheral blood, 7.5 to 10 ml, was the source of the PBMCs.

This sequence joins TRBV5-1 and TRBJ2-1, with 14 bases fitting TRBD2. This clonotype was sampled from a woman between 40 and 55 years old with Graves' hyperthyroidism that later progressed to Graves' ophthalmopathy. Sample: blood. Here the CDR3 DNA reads TGCGCCAGCAGGGGGACTAGCGGGAGCTTGGGGAACGATGAGCAGTTCTTC. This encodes CASRGTSGSLGNDEQFF.